The subject of this entry is one T cell receptor (beta chain). Per germline, CDR1 MNHEY and CDR2 SVGAGI. V gave up 0 bases and J gave up 8 bases, with 14 bases separating them. There are 15 residues in the CDR3. These data belong to a study of blood T cell repertoires in COVID-19. The assay was immunoSEQ multiplex PCR, and TCRdb's table has in-frame clones only and misses some. The sample yields tens of thousands of clones, roughly 85% seen once. The rearrangement uses TRBV6-5 and TRBJ2-1; TRBD1 is a possible D gene (6 bases). The sequence was collected from a man aged 50 or older with active or convalescent COVID-19. Material: peripheral blood. Here the CDR3 reads CASSYSSRGRDEQFF. The DNA of the CDR3 is TGTGCCAGCAGTTACTCGAGCAGGGGAAGGGATGAGCAGTTCTTC.